This T cell receptor beta chain was found in a study of beta chain features in type 1 diabetes. The CDR3 has 11 residues. Germline V gene lookup returns CDR1 DFQATT and CDR2 SNEGSKA (reference sequence). With 6 bases removed from V and 4 bases from J, the gap between germline ends came to 9 bases. Expressed TCRB transcripts got sequenced, as all isolated RNA was reverse transcribed. Profiled with immunoSEQ multiplex PCR; TCRdb holds only in-frame clones, not every one. The sample consists of roughly 610,000 clones, 15% to 18% of them appearing once. The V and J genes are TRBV20-1 and TRBJ1-1; D is unresolved. Sequenced material: naive CD4+ T cells from blood. The receptor was isolated from a young man in good health. As DNA, the CDR3 is TGCAGTGCCGGCGGGGTCACTGAAGCTTTCTTT. It translates to CSAGGVTEAFF.